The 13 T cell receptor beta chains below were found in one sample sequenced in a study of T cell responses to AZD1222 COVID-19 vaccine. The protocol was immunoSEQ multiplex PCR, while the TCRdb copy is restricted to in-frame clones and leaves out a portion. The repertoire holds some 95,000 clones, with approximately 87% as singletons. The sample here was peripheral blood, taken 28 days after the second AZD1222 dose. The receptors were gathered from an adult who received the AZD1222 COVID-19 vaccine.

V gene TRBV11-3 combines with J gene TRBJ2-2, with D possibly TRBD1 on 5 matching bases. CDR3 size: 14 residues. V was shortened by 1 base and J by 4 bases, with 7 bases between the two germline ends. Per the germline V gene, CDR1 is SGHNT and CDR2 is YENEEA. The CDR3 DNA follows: TGTGCCAGCAGCTTAGGGCAGGGCACCGGGGAGCTGTTTTTT. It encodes CASSLGQGTGELFF.

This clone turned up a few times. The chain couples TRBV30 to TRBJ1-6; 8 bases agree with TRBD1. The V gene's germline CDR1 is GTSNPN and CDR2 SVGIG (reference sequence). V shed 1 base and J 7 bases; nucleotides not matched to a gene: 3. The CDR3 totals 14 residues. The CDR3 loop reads CAWSGQGANSPLHF. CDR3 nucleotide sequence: TGTGCCTGGAGTGGGCAGGGGGCCAATTCACCCCTCCACTTT.

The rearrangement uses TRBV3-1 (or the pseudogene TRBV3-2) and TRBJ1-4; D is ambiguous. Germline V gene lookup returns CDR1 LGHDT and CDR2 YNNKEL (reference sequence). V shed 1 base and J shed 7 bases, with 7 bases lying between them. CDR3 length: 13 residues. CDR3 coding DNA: TGTGCCAGCAGCCAAGGCTGGGGTGAAAAACTGTTTTTT. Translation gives CASSQGWGEKLFF.

This CDR3 is CASSPLPNDRDSRQPQHF. The DNA for the CDR3 is TGTGCCAGCAGTCCCCTTCCCAACGACAGAGATAGCAGGCAGCCCCAGCATTTT. The chain employs TRBV28 and TRBJ1-5; D is perhaps TRBD1 (5 bases). Germline values: CDR1 MDHEN, CDR2 SYDVKM. The CDR3 has 18 amino acids. With 5 bases removed from V and 7 bases from J, the gap between germline ends came to 27 bases.

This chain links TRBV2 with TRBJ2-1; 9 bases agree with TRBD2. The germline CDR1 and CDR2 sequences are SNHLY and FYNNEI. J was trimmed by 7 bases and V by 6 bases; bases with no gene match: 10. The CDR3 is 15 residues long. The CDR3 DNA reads TGTGCCAGCAGCCCAGTTGCGGGAGGGCCGAATGAGCAGTTCTTC. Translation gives CASSPVAGGPNEQFF.

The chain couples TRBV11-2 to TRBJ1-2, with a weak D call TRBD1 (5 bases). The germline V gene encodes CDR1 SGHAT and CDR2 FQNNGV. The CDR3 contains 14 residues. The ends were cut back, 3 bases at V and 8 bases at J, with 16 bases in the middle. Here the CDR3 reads CASSLAGTFRGYTF. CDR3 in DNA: TGTGCCAGCAGCTTGGCGGGGACCTTTCGGGGCTACACCTTC.

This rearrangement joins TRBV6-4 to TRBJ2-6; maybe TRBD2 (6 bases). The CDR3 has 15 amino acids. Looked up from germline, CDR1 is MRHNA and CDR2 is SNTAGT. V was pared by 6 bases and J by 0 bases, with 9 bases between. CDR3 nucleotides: TGTGCCAGCAGGCCGGAGGGCTCTGGGGCCAACGTCCTGACTTTC. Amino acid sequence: CASRPEGSGANVLTF.

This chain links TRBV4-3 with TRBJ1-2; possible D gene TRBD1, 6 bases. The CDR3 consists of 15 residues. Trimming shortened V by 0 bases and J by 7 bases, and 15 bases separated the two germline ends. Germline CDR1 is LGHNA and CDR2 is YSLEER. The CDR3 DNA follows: TGCGCCAGCAGCCAAGATTTGAAGGGGGTGGGTGGCTACACCTTC. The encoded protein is CASSQDLKGVGGYTF.

The CDR3 sequence is CASSITTTVPPSVSGNTIYF. The CDR3 DNA sequence: TGTGCCAGTAGTATAACAACGACAGTGCCCCCTTCGGTTTCTGGAAACACCATATATTTT. The chain is built from TRBV19 and TRBJ1-3; the D gene is possibly TRBD1 (5 bases). Trimming pared 2 bases from V and 1 base from J, leaving 24 bases between. This CDR3 spans 20 amino acids. Germline V gene data show CDR1 as LNHDA and CDR2 as SQIVND (reference sequence).

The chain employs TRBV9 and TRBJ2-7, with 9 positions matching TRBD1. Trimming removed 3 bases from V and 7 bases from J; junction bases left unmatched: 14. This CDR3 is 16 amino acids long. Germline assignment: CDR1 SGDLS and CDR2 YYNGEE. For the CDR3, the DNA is TGTGCCAGCAGCGAAGGTTCCGGACAGGGGAGCTTGGAGCAGTACTTC. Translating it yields CASSEGSGQGSLEQYF.

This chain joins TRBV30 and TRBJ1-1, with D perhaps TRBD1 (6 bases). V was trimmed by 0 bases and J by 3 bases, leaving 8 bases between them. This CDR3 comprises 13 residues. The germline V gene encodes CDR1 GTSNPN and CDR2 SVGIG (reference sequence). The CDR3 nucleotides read TGTGCCTGGAGTGTACAGGGAGACACTGAAGCTTTCTTT. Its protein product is CAWSVQGDTEAFF.

CDR3 nucleotide sequence: TGTGCCAGCAGTAATAACAGGGGGTGGGATGGCTACACCTTC. This gives the protein CASSNNRGWDGYTF. The chain carries TRBV6-5 and TRBJ1-2; 8 nucleotides match TRBD1. The V and J ends lost 5 bases and 6 bases, in that order; junction bases with no gene match: 8. This CDR3 is built from 14 residues. Per germline, CDR1 MNHEY and CDR2 SVGAGI.

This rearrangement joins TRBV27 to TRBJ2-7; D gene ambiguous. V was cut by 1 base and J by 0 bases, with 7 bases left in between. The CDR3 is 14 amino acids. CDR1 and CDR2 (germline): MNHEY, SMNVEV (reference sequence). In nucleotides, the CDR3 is TGTGCCAGCAGTTTATATGCGAGCTCCTACGAGCAGTACTTC. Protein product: CASSLYASSYEQYF.